These 19 T cell receptor beta chains originate from one sample sequenced in a study of blood T cell repertoires in COVID-19. Using immunoSEQ multiplex PCR, the repertoire was profiled, and TCRdb retains in-frame clones only, with some absent. The sample has almost 35,000 clones, around 90% seen once. The sequenced material came from peripheral blood. The receptors shown here come from a man in his 60s with active COVID-19.

DNA for the CDR3: TGTGCCAGCAGCGCCCCTAGGGTACTAGCGGGTGGCAATGAGCAGTTCTTC. Its protein product is CASSAPRVLAGGNEQFF. The chain employs TRBV11-2 and TRBJ2-1; 9 nucleotides match TRBD2. The germline V gene has CDR1 SGHAT and CDR2 FQNNGV. Unmatched junction bases numbered 14, after V lost 5 bases and J lost 6 bases. The CDR3 has 17 residues. Full variable domain (rest looked up from reference TRBV11-2 and TRBJ2-1): EAGVAQSPRYKIIEKRQSVAFWCNPISGHATLYWYQQILGQGPKLLIQFQNNGVVDDSQLPKDRFSAERLKGVDSTLKIQPAKLEDSAVYLCASSAPRVLAGGNEQFFGPGTRLTVL.

CDR3 nucleotide sequence: TGTGCCAGCAGTTTAGACGGGACTCTTACCTACGAGCAGTACTTC. Its translation: CASSLDGTLTYEQYF. J is TRBJ2-7 and V is TRBV27, with D maybe TRBD2 (6 bases). CDR3 length equals 15 residues. V shed 2 bases and J shed 2 bases, with 13 bases lying between them. Germline assignment: CDR1 MNHEY and CDR2 SMNVEV (reference sequence).

This sequence joins TRBV3-1 (or the pseudogene TRBV3-2) and TRBJ2-5; no clear D. V was pared by 0 bases and J by 5 bases, with 10 bases between. Germline values: CDR1 LGHDT, CDR2 YNNKEL (reference sequence). This CDR3 comprises 14 residues. The CDR3 is CASSQDHRRETQYF. CDR3 DNA sequence: TGTGCCAGCAGCCAAGATCATAGGCGGGAGACCCAGTACTTC.

V is TRBV19 and J is TRBJ2-3, with 9 nucleotides matching TRBD1. Per germline, CDR1 LNHDA and CDR2 SQIVND (reference sequence). This CDR3 spans 14 amino acids. J was trimmed by 4 bases and V by 7 bases; bases with no gene match: 6. This chain's CDR3 is CASIDTGGADTQYF. DNA for the CDR3: TGTGCCAGTATTGATACAGGGGGCGCAGATACGCAGTATTTT.

This chain connects TRBV7-6 to TRBJ1-1; 7 bases are a match to TRBD1. The V and J ends lost 0 bases and 0 bases, in that order; junction bases with no gene match: 1. Germline V gene lookup returns CDR1 SGHVS and CDR2 FNYEAQ. The CDR3 is made up of 15 amino acids. The CDR3 here is CASSLATGLNTEAFF. CDR3 DNA: TGTGCCAGCAGCTTAGCGACAGGGTTGAACACTGAAGCTTTCTTT.

The gene calls are TRBV5-1 and TRBJ1-2, with a tentative D call TRBD1 (5 bases). This CDR3 is 12 amino acids long. Germline loops: CDR1 SGHRS, CDR2 YFSETQ. The V gene lost 4 bases and the J gene lost 4 bases, with 8 bases spanning the gap. As DNA, the CDR3 is TGCGCCAGCAGCCTGGACACCTATGGCTACACCTTC. Translating it yields CASSLDTYGYTF.

The sample holds a few counts of this clone. The chain recombines TRBV2 with TRBJ1-6; D remains ambiguous. CDR1 is SNHLY and CDR2 is FYNNEI in the germline V gene. The V end lost 8 bases, the J end lost 5 bases, and 10 bases lay between the germline ends. The CDR3 is 13 amino acids. The CDR3 reads CASLSSDNSPLHF. The CDR3 bases are TGTGCCAGCCTCTCTTCCGATAATTCACCCCTCCACTTT.

The chain is built from TRBV6-5 and TRBJ2-5; D remains ambiguous. The germline gives CDR1 MNHEY, CDR2 SVGAGI. The ends were cut back, 8 bases at V and 1 base at J, with 8 bases in the middle. The CDR3 totals 12 residues. CDR3 in amino acids: CASGPVQETQYF. CDR3 DNA sequence: TGTGCCAGCGGGCCAGTCCAAGAGACCCAGTACTTC.

This sequence joins TRBV2 and TRBJ2-1; D gene uncertain. CDR3 length: 11 amino acids. Trimming removed 8 bases from V and 6 bases from J, with 8 bases in between. In germline, CDR1 is SNHLY, CDR2 FYNNEI. CDR3 residues: CASSVPNEQFF. The CDR3, as DNA: TGTGCCAGCTCGGTTCCCAATGAGCAGTTCTTC.

This chain joins TRBV15 and TRBJ2-2; 8 bases are a match to TRBD1. Per the germline V gene, CDR1 is LNHNV and CDR2 is YYDKDF (reference sequence). V lost 2 bases and J lost 5; bases outside the gene matches: 7. The CDR3 totals 16 residues. The CDR3 here is CATSRTYDRGTGELFF. The CDR3 nucleotides are TGTGCCACCAGCAGAACCTACGACAGGGGTACCGGGGAGCTGTTTTTT.

The genes are TRBV5-4 and TRBJ2-7; the D is unclear. The CDR3 sequence is 14 residues long. The V end lost 0 bases, the J end lost 4 bases, and 11 bases lay between the germline ends. From germline, CDR1 is SGHNT and CDR2 YYREEE (reference sequence). The CDR3 nucleotides read TGTGCCAGCAGCTTGGAGTCAGGCAGATACGAGCAGTACTTC. Translation: CASSLESGRYEQYF.

The chain couples TRBV21-1 to TRBJ2-7; TRBD1 reflects the table's D call only, with no check against the DNA. TRBV21-1 is a pseudogene. The length of the CDR3 is 14 residues. CDR3 bases: TGTGCCAGCAGCACCGCAGGGCCGGGCTACGAGCAGTACTTC. Encoded protein: CASSTAGPGYEQYF.

The chain recombines TRBV5-1 with TRBJ2-5; D call uncertain. The CDR3 has 11 residues. The ends were cut back, 7 bases at V and 1 base at J, with 5 bases in the middle. Germline V gene lookup returns CDR1 SGHRS and CDR2 YFSETQ. The CDR3 reads CASGLQETQYF. In DNA form, the CDR3 reads TGCGCCAGCGGGCTCCAAGAGACCCAGTACTTC. Filled out from reference TRBV5-1 and TRBJ2-5, the complete variable domain reads KAGVTQTPRYLIKTRGQQVTLSCSPISGHRSVSWYQQTPGQGLQFLFEYFSETQRNKGNFPGRFSGRQFSNSRSEMNVSTLELGDSALYLCASGLQETQYFGPGTRLLVL.

This clone was recorded once. J is TRBJ2-5 and V is TRBV18; D is possibly TRBD2 (5 bases). Germline-derived CDR1 and CDR2 are KGHSH and LQKENI. CDR3 size: 15 residues. Trimming shortened V by 3 bases and J by 1 base, and 12 bases separated the two germline ends. Written as DNA, the CDR3 is TGTGCCAGCTCACCCGTACTAGAGGCCCAAGAGACCCAGTACTTC. Translation: CASSPVLEAQETQYF.

This clone has just one count. The chain has TRBV3-1 (or the pseudogene TRBV3-2) and TRBJ2-7; possible D gene TRBD2, 5 bases. Germline values: CDR1 LGHDT, CDR2 YNNKEL (reference sequence). The V gene lost 4 bases and the J gene lost 2 bases, with 15 bases spanning the gap. The CDR3 is 15 residues long. In DNA, the CDR3 is TGTGCCAGCAGCCGCCAGCCCGGAGGTCCCTACGAGCAGTACTTC. Its protein product is CASSRQPGGPYEQYF.

The chain has TRBV5-4 and TRBJ2-5, with 10 bases that match TRBD2. Germline V lookup: CDR1 SGHNT, CDR2 YYREEE (reference sequence). V lost 4 bases, J lost 7 bases, and 10 bases stayed unmatched. CDR3 length: 15 amino acids. In DNA, the CDR3 is TGTGCCAGCAGCGGGGCAGCGGGAGGGCCGGGGACCCAGTACTTC. It is translated as CASSGAAGGPGTQYF. Combining the CDR3 with reference TRBV5-4 and TRBJ2-5 gives the whole variable domain ETGVTQSPTHLIKTRGQQVTLRCSSQSGHNTVSWYQQALGQGPQFIFQYYREEENGRGNFPPRFSGLQFPNYSSELNVNALELDDSALYLCASSGAAGGPGTQYFGPGTRLLVL.

The chain is built from TRBV6-5 and TRBJ2-3; 7 nucleotides agree with TRBD1. Germline assignment: CDR1 MNHEY and CDR2 SVGAGI. The trim removed 6 bases at V and 0 bases at J, leaving 6 bases unmatched. This CDR3 has 15 amino acids. The CDR3 DNA is TGTGCCAGCAGCAACGGACAGGTTAGCACAGATACGCAGTATTTT. Translation gives CASSNGQVSTDTQYF.

The chain employs TRBV5-1 and TRBJ2-5; the match to TRBD2 covers 7 bases. The V and J ends lost 9 bases and 0 bases, in that order; junction bases with no gene match: 11. CDR1 SGHRS and CDR2 YFSETQ come from the germline V gene. The CDR3 length is 15 residues. The DNA for the CDR3 is TGCGCCACCACTAAGGCTAGCGGATACCAAGAGACCCAGTACTTC. Amino acids: CATTKASGYQETQYF.

V usage is TRBV6-5 and J usage is TRBJ1-6, with no clear D. V dropped 9 bases and J dropped 0 bases, with 6 bases sitting between them. The CDR3 length is 13 residues. Germline CDR1 and CDR2: MNHEY and SVGAGI. CDR3 region: CASLLSYNSPLHF. The DNA for the CDR3 is TGTGCCAGTCTTCTCTCCTATAATTCACCCCTCCACTTT.